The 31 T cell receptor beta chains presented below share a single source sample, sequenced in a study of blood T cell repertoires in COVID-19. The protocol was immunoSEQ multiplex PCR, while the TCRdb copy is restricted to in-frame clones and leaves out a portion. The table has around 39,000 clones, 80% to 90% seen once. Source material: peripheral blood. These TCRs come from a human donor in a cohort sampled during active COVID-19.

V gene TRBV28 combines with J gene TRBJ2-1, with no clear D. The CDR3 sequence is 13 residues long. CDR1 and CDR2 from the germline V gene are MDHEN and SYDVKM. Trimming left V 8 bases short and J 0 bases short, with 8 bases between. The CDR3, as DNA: TGTGCCAGCTGTCCCAGCTCCTACAATGAGCAGTTCTTC. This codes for CASCPSSYNEQFF.

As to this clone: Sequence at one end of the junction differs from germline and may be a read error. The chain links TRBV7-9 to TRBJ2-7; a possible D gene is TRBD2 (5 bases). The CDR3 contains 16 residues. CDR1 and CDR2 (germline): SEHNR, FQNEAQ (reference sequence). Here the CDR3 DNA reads TGTGCAAGCAGTGAAAATTCGGAGCGGTATTCCTACGAGCAGTACTTC. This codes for CASSENSERYSYEQYF.

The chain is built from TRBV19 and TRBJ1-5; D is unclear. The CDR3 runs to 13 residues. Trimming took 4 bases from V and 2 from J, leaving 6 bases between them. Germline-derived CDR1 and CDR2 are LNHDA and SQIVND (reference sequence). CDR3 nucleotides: TGTGCCAGTAGTACTCGTGGCAATCAGCCCCAGCATTTT. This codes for CASSTRGNQPQHF.

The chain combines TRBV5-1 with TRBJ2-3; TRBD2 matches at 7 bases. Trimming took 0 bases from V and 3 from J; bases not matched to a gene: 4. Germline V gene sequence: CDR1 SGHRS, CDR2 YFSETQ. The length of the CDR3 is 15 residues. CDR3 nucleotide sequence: TGCGCCAGCAGCTTGGCTAGCGGAGGAACAGATACGCAGTATTTT. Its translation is CASSLASGGTDTQYF.

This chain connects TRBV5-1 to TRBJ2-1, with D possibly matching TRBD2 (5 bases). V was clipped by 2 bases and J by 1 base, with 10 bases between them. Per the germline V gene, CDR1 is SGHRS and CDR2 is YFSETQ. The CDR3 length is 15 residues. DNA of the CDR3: TGCGCCAGCAGCTTCACGGGAAGGTCCTACAATGAGCAGTTCTTC. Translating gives CASSFTGRSYNEQFF.

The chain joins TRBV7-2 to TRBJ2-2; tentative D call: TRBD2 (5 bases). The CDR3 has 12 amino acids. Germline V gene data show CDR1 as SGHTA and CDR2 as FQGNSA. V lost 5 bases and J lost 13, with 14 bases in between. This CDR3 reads CASSPGSVGLFF. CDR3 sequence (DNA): TGTGCCAGCAGCCCGGGATCTGTCGGGCTGTTTTTT.

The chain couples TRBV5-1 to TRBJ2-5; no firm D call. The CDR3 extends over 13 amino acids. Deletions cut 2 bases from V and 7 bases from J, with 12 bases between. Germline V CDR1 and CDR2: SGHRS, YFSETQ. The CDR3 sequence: CASSFNLEGTQYF. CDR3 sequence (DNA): TGCGCCAGCAGCTTCAATCTAGAAGGGACCCAGTACTTC.

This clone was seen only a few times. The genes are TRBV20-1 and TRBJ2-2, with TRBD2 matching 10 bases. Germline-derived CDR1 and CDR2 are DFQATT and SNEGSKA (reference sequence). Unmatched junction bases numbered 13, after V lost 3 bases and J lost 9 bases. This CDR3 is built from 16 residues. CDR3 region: CSASGRLAGVGRELFF. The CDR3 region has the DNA TGCAGTGCTAGTGGTCGGCTAGCGGGAGTCGGCAGGGAGCTGTTTTTT.

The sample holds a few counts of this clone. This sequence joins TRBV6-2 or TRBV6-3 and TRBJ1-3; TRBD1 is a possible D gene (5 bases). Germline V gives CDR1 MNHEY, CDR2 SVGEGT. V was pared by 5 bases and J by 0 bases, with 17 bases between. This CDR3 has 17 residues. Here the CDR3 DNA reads TGTGCCAGCAGTCACCACCTTGGAGGGACCTCTGGAAACACCATATATTTT. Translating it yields CASSHHLGGTSGNTIYF.

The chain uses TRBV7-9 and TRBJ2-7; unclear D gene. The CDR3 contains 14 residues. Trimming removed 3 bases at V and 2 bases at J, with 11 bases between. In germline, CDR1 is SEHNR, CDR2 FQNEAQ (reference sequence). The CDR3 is CASSFGATPYEQYF. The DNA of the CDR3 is TGTGCCAGCAGCTTCGGAGCAACCCCCTACGAGCAGTACTTC.

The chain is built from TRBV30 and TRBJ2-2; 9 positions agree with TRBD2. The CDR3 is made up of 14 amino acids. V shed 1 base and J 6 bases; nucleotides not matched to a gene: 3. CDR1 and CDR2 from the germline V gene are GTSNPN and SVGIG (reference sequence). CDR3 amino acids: CAWSGAGGAGELFF. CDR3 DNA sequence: TGTGCCTGGAGTGGAGCGGGGGGCGCCGGGGAGCTGTTTTTT.

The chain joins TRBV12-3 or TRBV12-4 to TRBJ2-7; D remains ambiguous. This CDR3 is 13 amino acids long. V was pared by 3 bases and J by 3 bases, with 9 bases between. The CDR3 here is CASSLFSYYEQYF. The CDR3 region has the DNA TGTGCCAGCAGTTTGTTTTCCTACTACGAGCAGTACTTC.

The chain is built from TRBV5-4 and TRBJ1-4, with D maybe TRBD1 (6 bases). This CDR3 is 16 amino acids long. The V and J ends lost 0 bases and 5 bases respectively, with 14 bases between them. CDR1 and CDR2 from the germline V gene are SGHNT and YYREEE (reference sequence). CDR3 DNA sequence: TGTGCCAGCAGCTTGGGGGCAGGGGCCCGAAATGAAAAACTGTTTTTT. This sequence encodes CASSLGAGARNEKLFF.

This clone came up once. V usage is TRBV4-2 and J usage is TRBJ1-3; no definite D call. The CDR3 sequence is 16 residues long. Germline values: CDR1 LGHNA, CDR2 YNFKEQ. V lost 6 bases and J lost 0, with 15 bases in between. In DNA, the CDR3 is TGTGCCAGCAGTTTCCCTGGTGGCCCCTCTGGAAACACCATATATTTT. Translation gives CASSFPGGPSGNTIYF.

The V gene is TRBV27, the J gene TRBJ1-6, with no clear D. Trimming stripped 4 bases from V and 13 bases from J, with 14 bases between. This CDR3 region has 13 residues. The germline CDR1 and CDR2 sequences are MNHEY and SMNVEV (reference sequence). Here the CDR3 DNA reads TGTGCCAGCAGTTCCGGGGTCCTTGGGCCCCTCCACTTT. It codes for CASSSGVLGPLHF.

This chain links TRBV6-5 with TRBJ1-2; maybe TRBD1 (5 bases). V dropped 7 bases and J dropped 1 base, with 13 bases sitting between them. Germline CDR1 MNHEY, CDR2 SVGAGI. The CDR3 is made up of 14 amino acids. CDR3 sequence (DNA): TGTGCCAGCATTCTGGACACCCTTAACTATGGCTACACCTTC. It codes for CASILDTLNYGYTF.

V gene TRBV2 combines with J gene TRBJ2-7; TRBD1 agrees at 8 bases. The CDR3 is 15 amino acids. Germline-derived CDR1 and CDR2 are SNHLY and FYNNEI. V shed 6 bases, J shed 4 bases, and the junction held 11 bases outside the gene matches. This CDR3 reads CASSGGQGRLYEQYF. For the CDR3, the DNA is TGTGCCAGCAGCGGCGGACAGGGCAGACTGTACGAGCAGTACTTC.

In nucleotides, the CDR3 is TGTGCCACCAGCAGAGATCTTACCAGAAGGTTCTTC. It yields the protein CATSRDLTRRFF. The rearrangement joins TRBV15 to TRBJ2-1, with D unresolved. CDR1 is LNHNV, CDR2 YYDKDF, per germline (reference sequence). V lost 0 bases to trimming and J lost 15 bases, with 12 bases between them. This CDR3 region has 12 residues.

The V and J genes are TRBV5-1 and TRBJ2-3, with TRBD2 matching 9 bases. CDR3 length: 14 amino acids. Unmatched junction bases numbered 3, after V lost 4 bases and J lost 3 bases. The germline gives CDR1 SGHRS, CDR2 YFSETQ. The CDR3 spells CASSVSGGTDTQYF. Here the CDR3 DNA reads TGCGCCAGCAGCGTAAGCGGGGGGACAGATACGCAGTATTTT.

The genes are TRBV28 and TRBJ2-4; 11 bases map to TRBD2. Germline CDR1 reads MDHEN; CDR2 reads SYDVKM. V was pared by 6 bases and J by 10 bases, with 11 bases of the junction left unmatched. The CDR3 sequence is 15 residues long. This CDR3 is CASSSTLAGGGIQYF. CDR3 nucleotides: TGTGCCAGCAGCTCAACCTTAGCGGGAGGGGGGATTCAGTACTTC.

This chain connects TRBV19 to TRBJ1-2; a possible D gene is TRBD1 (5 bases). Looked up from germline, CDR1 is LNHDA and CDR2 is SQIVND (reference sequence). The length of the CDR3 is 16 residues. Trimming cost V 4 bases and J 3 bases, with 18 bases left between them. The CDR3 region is CASSTQRTTGDYGYTF. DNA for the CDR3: TGTGCCAGTAGTACTCAAAGGACAACAGGAGACTATGGCTACACCTTC.

In DNA, the CDR3 is TGTGCCAGCAGCTTAGCAGGGGGCGCAGGGGATGAGCAGTTCTTC. Translating gives CASSLAGGAGDEQFF. The genes are TRBV7-2 and TRBJ2-1, with 7 positions matching TRBD1. The CDR3 extends over 15 amino acids. Trimming at V came to 0 bases and at J to 8 bases, leaving 7 bases not matched to a gene. Per the germline V gene, CDR1 is SGHTA and CDR2 is FQGNSA.

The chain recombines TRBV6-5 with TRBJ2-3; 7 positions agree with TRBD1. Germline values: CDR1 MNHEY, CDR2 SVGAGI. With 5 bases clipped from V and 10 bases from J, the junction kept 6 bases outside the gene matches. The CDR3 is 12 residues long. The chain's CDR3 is CASSPTGLAQYF. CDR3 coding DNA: TGTGCCAGCAGTCCGACAGGGTTAGCGCAGTATTTT.

CDR3 bases: TGTGCCAGCAGCTTAGCAAGCGGGAGTGTCTACAATGAGCAGTTCTTC. Protein product: CASSLASGSVYNEQFF. V gene TRBV7-2 combines with J gene TRBJ2-1; the match to TRBD2 covers 8 bases. This CDR3 has 16 amino acids. Looked up from germline, CDR1 is SGHTA and CDR2 is FQGNSA. The trim removed 0 bases at V and 3 bases at J, leaving 4 bases unmatched.

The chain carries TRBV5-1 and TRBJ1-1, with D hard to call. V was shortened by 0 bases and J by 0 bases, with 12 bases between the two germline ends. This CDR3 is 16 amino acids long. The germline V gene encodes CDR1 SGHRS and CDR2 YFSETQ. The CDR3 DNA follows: TGCGCCAGCAGCTTGGCCTCAGATATCATGAACACTGAAGCTTTCTTT. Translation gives CASSLASDIMNTEAFF.

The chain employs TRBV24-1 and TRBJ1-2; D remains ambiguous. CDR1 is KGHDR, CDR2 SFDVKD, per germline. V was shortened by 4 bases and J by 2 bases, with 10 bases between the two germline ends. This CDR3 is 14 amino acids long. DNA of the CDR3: TGTGCCACCAGTGACGGGAGCTACAACTATGGCTACACCTTC. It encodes CATSDGSYNYGYTF.

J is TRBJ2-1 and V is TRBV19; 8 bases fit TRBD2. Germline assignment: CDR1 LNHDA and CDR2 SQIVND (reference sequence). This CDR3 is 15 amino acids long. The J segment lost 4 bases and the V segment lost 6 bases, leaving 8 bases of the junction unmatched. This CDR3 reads CASRTRGGIYNEQFF. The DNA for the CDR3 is TGTGCCAGTAGGACCCGGGGGGGGATATACAATGAGCAGTTCTTC.

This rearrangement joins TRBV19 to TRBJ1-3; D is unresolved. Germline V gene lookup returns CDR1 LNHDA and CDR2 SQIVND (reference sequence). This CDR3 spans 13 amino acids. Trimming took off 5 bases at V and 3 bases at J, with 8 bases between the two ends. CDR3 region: CASSPLNGNTIYF. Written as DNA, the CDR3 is TGTGCCAGTAGTCCCCTAAATGGAAACACCATATATTTT.

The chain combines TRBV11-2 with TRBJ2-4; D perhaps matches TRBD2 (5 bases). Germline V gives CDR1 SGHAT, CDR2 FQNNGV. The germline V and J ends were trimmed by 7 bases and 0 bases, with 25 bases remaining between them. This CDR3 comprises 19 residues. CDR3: CASTGGWTGNSVAKNIQYF. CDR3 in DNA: TGTGCCAGCACAGGAGGATGGACGGGGAATTCTGTAGCCAAAAACATTCAGTACTTC.

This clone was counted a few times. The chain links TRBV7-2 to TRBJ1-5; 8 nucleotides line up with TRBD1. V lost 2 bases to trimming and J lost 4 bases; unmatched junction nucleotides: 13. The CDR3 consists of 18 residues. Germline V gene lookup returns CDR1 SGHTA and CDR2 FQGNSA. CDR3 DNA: TGTGCCAGCAGCTTAAGGCCCCCCGGACAGGGAATAAATCAGCCCCAGCATTTT. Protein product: CASSLRPPGQGINQPQHF.

In DNA form, the CDR3 reads TGTGCCAGCAGTTTAGGGGGACTAGCGGACAATGAGCAGTTCTTC. It translates to CASSLGGLADNEQFF. This rearrangement joins TRBV28 to TRBJ2-1; 11 positions match TRBD2. The CDR3 has 15 residues. CDR1 MDHEN and CDR2 SYDVKM come from the germline V gene. Losses at the gene ends were 2 bases for V and 5 bases for J; bases not matched to a gene: 2.